This T cell receptor (beta chain) was observed in a study of blood T cells in healthy people across ages. The CDR3 contains 17 residues. V was trimmed by 3 bases and J by 1 base, leaving 13 bases between them. Germline-derived CDR1 and CDR2 are MDHEN and SYDVKM. In the case of this clonotype: Antigen unknown.

Overall study findings and caveats: A strong correlation was found between TCR beta diversity and the percentage of naive T cells. Nothing was known about donor CMV status, and this possibly confounded expanded clonotype changes.

Caucasian, healthy and from Russia, the donors were aged between about 6 and 90. Per-sample PBMC isolation yielded at least 6.5 million cells. Together with a sample-barcoded 5' primer, a J-beta primer mix was included in a second PCR lasting about 6 to 11 cycles. Via MiXCR, TCRdb re-called the 5' RACE reads, giving one row per CDR3 protein. Of 800,000 or so distinct CDR3 sequences in the sample, about 59% were seen once. The gene calls are TRBV28 and TRBJ2-6; D gene ambiguous. The source is a man aged 25 to 40 in good health. Sequenced: blood. CDR3 nucleotide sequence: TGTGCCAGCAGTTTTCAGATCATGACGTCTGGGGCCAACGTCCTGACTTTC. Translation: CASSFQIMTSGANVLTF.